The clone carrying this T cell receptor beta chain appeared a few times. Its antigen is undetermined. Unique molecular identifiers were added to individual cDNA molecules. TCRdb used MiXCR to reprocess the 5' RACE reads, holding one entry per CDR3 protein. The sample includes about 81,000 distinct CDR3 sequences, roughly 6% of them seen just once. The V gene lost 2 bases and the J gene lost 4 bases, with 6 bases spanning the gap. The CDR3 sequence is 12 residues long. The data originate from a study of early T cells in non-severe SARS-CoV-2 infection. Overall study context: Sequencing input comprised bulk RNA from unsorted whole blood; chain pairing was not available.

Study-wide points: Missing private and CD4 specificities, VDJdb matching favored anti-spike CD8 responses.

The chain has TRBV12-3 or TRBV12-4 and TRBJ2-7; D gene unclear. Sequenced sample: whole blood. This TCR was sampled from an adult who was a healthcare worker with PCR-confirmed SARS-CoV-2 infection or an uninfected control (not recorded which). The CDR3 sequence: CASSLSTYEQYF. CDR3 bases: TGTGCCAGCAGTTTAAGCACGTACGAGCAGTACTTC.